This TCR beta chain came from a study of T cells in Graves' hyperthyroidism and ophthalmopathy. Amplification of TCR beta CDR3 regions was performed using RNA transcripts as template. Initially, a first-round RT-PCR of the TCR CDR3 employed the HTBI primer set. In TCRdb, the multiplex PCR reads were re-called with MiXCR into one record per CDR3 protein. This sample has more than 350,000 distinct CDR3 sequences, with approximately 15% found just once. Uncontrolled infection, other autoimmune disease, pregnancy or lactation led to exclusion. PBMCs were derived from 9.5 to 10 ml fresh peripheral blood. At least ten counts were recorded for this clonotype. Its specificity is not known. The study, taken as a whole, reports: Ophthalmopathy got predicted by the model a median approximately six months before its onset.

This CDR3 comprises 15 residues. V lost 4 bases and J 2 bases, leaving 13 bases between the germline ends. Germline values: CDR1 LGHDT, CDR2 YNNKEL (reference sequence). The chain links TRBV3-1 to TRBJ2-3; no clear D gene. The receptor was derived from a woman aged 25 to 39 with Graves' hyperthyroidism. The sample was blood. The CDR3: CASSRFLGSTDTQYF. CDR3 nucleotide sequence: TGTGCCAGCAGCCGTTTCTTGGGGTCCACAGATACGCAGTATTTT.